This passage covers 10 T cell receptor beta chains from one sample sequenced in a study of shared clonotypes between healthy human individuals. Some clones are missing from TCRdb's copy, which holds only in-frame ones; the method was immunoSEQ multiplex PCR. The repertoire includes about 1 million clones, around 82% of them detected once, and about 0.52% sits in the top ten. The material sequenced was memory CD4+ T cells from PBMCs. Regarding subset: CD45RA-negative fraction. The receptors come from a man aged 18-30 years in good health. Some clones in this sample may be carry-over from other donors' samples.

V gene TRBV11-2 combines with J gene TRBJ2-5; D unclear. The CDR3 runs to 12 residues. Trimming pared 5 bases from V and 6 bases from J, leaving 10 bases between. Germline CDR1 is SGHAT and CDR2 is FQNNGV. The CDR3 loop is CASSATTQTQYF. DNA for the CDR3: TGTGCCAGCAGCGCCACGACCCAGACCCAGTACTTC.

The gene calls are TRBV11-2 and TRBJ2-7, with D tentatively TRBD2 (5 bases). Trimming took 0 bases from V and 6 from J, leaving 15 bases between them. This CDR3 is 15 amino acids long. Germline V lookup: CDR1 SGHAT, CDR2 FQNNGV. The DNA for the CDR3 is TGTGCCAGCAGCTTAGATTTTACCGGGGTGGGCGAGCAGTACTTC. Its protein product is CASSLDFTGVGEQYF. Looking up the rest from reference TRBV11-2 and TRBJ2-7 gives the full variable domain: EAGVAQSPRYKIIEKRQSVAFWCNPISGHATLYWYQQILGQGPKLLIQFQNNGVVDDSQLPKDRFSAERLKGVDSTLKIQPAKLEDSAVYLCASSLDFTGVGEQYFGPGTRLTVT.

Only a few counts were recorded for this clone. The identical CDR3 is also encoded by other nucleotide sequences in the sample. The chain recombines TRBV2 with TRBJ2-5; 7 bases fit TRBD1. The germline CDR1 and CDR2 sequences are SNHLY and FYNNEI. The length of the CDR3 is 12 residues. Unmatched junction bases numbered 3, after V lost 9 bases and J lost 2 bases. This chain's CDR3 is CASTGEQETQYF. CDR3 in DNA: TGTGCCAGTACAGGGGAGCAAGAGACCCAGTACTTC.

The rearrangement links TRBV5-4 to TRBJ1-3; D not certain. Germline CDR1 reads SGHNT; CDR2 reads YYREEE (reference sequence). The V end lost 3 bases, the J end lost 2 bases, and 0 bases lay between the germline ends. CDR3 length: 11 residues. The CDR3 protein is CASSSGNTIYF. In DNA, the CDR3 is TGTGCCAGCAGCTCTGGAAACACCATATATTTT.

This chain links TRBV6-5 with TRBJ1-2; the match to TRBD1 covers 7 bases. Per the germline V gene, CDR1 is MNHEY and CDR2 is SVGAGI. V trimming: 4 bases; J trimming: 8 bases; junction bases outside the gene matches: 13. CDR3 length: 15 amino acids. The CDR3, as DNA: TGTGCCAGCAGTTCCACTGGACAGGCCTCGGGAGGCTACACCTTC. Translated, it gives CASSSTGQASGGYTF.

The chain couples TRBV7-8 to TRBJ2-7; D is perhaps TRBD1 (5 bases). Germline assignment: CDR1 SGHVS and CDR2 FQNEAQ. V was clipped by 5 bases and J by 5 bases, with 22 bases between them. The CDR3 is 16 residues long. CDR3 nucleotides: TGTGCCAGCAGCCGCCTGGCGCCAGGGCGCAAGAACGAGCAGTACTTC. Translating gives CASSRLAPGRKNEQYF.

The CDR3 protein is CASSPLADSYEQYF. The CDR3, as DNA: TGTGCCAGCTCACCCCTAGCGGATTCCTACGAGCAGTACTTC. This sequence joins TRBV18 and TRBJ2-7; 7 bases fit TRBD2. Germline CDR1 and CDR2: KGHSH and LQKENI. This CDR3 is 14 amino acids long. Trimming cost V 3 bases and J 1 base; bases outside gene matches: 3.

The chain links TRBV15 to TRBJ2-5, with TRBD2 identical over 7 bases. With 5 bases clipped from V and 5 bases from J, the junction kept 11 bases outside the gene matches. Germline V gene sequence: CDR1 LNHNV, CDR2 YYDKDF (reference sequence). CDR3 size: 15 residues. The chain's CDR3 is CATSAQLARVETQYF. As DNA, the CDR3 is TGTGCCACCAGCGCACAACTAGCGAGGGTTGAGACCCAGTACTTC. The entire variable domain, with the rest obtained from reference TRBV15 and TRBJ2-5, is as follows: DAMVIQNPRYQVTQFGKPVTLSCSQTLNHNVMYWYQQKSSQAPKLLFHYYDKDFNNEADTPDNFQSRRPNTSFCFLDIRSPGLGDTAMYLCATSAQLARVETQYFGPGTRLLVL.

This clone occurred once. At one end, the junction sequence differs from germline, possibly due to a read error. The chain couples TRBV7-2 to TRBJ2-3, with 8 bases matching TRBD1. The CDR3 has 13 residues. CDR1 is SGHTA, CDR2 FQGNSA, per germline. CDR3 amino acids: CASSLRKGQAKLF. The CDR3 nucleotides are TGTGCCAGCAGCTTACGGAAGGGACAGGCAAAACTTTTT.

The rearrangement links TRBV9 to TRBJ2-5; a weak D match, TRBD1 (6 bases). CDR1 and CDR2 from the germline V gene are SGDLS and YYNGEE. V was shortened by 0 bases and J by 1 base, with 13 bases between the two germline ends. CDR3 length equals 16 residues. The CDR3 spells CASSVGVGGSQETQYF. CDR3 coding DNA: TGTGCCAGCAGCGTAGGTGTAGGGGGTTCCCAAGAGACCCAGTACTTC.